This T cell receptor (beta chain) was found in a study of spatial heterogeneity in lung cancer. General study findings and limits: Among blood samples, ubiquitous expanded tumor TCRs appeared more at resection than at follow-up.

Sample time point: blood at routine non-recurrence follow-up after resection. This CDR3 region has 13 residues. The germline gives CDR1 MNHEY, CDR2 SVGAGI. V was clipped by 2 bases and J by 7 bases, with 12 bases between them. Remarks on this clonotype: Its antigen is currently unknown.

TCRdb reanalysed the 5' RACE reads using MiXCR and keeps one entry per CDR3 protein. This table holds fewer than 25,000 distinct CDR3 sequences, over 7.5% found once. The sequencing here drew on PBMCs, taken at follow-up. This sequence originates from a male donor with early-stage non-small cell lung cancer. This chain links TRBV6-5 with TRBJ2-7, with no clear D. This CDR3 is CASSYGRSQEQYF. The CDR3 DNA reads TGTGCCAGCAGTTACGGTCGCAGCCAGGAGCAGTACTTC.